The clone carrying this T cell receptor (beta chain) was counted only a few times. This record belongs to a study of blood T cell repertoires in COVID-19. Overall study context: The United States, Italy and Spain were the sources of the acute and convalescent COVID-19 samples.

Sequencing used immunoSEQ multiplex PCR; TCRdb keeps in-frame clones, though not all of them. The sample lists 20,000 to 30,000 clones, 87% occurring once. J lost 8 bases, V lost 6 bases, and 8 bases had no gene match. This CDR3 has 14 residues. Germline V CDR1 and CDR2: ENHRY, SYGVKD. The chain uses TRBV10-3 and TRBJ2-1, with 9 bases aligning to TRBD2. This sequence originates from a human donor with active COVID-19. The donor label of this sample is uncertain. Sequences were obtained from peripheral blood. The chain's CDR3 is CAISSGGQYDEQFF. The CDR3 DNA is TGTGCCATCAGCAGCGGGGGGCAGTACGATGAGCAGTTCTTC.